What follows are 32 T cell receptor beta chains derived from one specimen sequenced in a study of identical twins. TCRdb independently ran MiXCR on the 5' RACE reads; one entry per CDR3 protein. The sample includes more than 600,000 distinct CDR3 sequences, 15% to 20% of them seen just once. The same data also contributed to another study, on T cells expressing NK-cell markers.

Sequenced input: PBMCs. All receptors derive from a woman in her late teens or twenties in good health.

The rearrangement uses TRBV20-1 and TRBJ1-2, with unresolved D. The V end lost 3 bases, the J end lost 5 bases, and 4 bases lay between the germline ends. The germline gives CDR1 DFQATT, CDR2 SNEGSKA (reference sequence). The CDR3 sequence is 10 residues long. CDR3 DNA: TGCAGTGCTAGTATATATGGCTACACCTTC. It yields the protein CSASIYGYTF.

V is TRBV3-1 and J is TRBJ2-5; D unclear. This CDR3 has 14 residues. Per germline, CDR1 LGHDT and CDR2 YNNKEL (reference sequence). With 2 bases removed from V and 2 bases from J, the gap between germline ends came to 9 bases. CDR3 sequence (DNA): TGTGCCAGCAGCCAAATCCCAGAGCAAGAGACCCAGTACTTC. It encodes CASSQIPEQETQYF.

In its sample, this clonotype was seen a few times. The chain is built from TRBV5-1 and TRBJ2-2; no clear D. The CDR3 has 12 residues. In germline, CDR1 is SGHRS, CDR2 YFSETQ. Trimming cost V 2 bases and J 7 bases, with 6 bases left between them. This CDR3 is CASSFNDGELFF. For the CDR3, the DNA is TGCGCCAGCAGCTTTAATGACGGGGAGCTGTTTTTT.

This clonotype has ten or more counts. An end of the junction does not agree with germline; a read error may underlie this. The chain couples TRBV6-1 to TRBJ1-2; D unclear. Per the germline V gene, CDR1 is MNHNS and CDR2 is SASEGT. This CDR3 is 13 amino acids long. Here the CDR3 DNA reads TGCGCCAGCAGCCCCAGTGGGGAGCGCGGCTACACCTTC. Translation gives CASSPSGERGYTF.

The CDR3 sequence is CASSHGIGLAGDEQFF. DNA of the CDR3: TGTGCCAGCAGCCATGGGATCGGGCTAGCGGGCGATGAGCAGTTCTTC. This chain links TRBV3-1 with TRBJ2-1, with 8 nucleotides matching TRBD2. This CDR3 spans 16 amino acids. Trimming took 3 bases from V and 8 from J; bases not matched to a gene: 12. The germline V gene has CDR1 LGHDT and CDR2 YNNKEL (reference sequence).

The chain combines TRBV19 with TRBJ2-1; 9 bases align to TRBD1. Germline CDR1 LNHDA, CDR2 SQIVND (reference sequence). V lost 10 bases, J lost 8 bases, and 12 bases stayed unmatched. This CDR3 region has 14 residues. The DNA for the CDR3 is TGTGCCACTCGGAGGGGGACAGGGTTTGATGAGCAGTTCTTC. It translates to CATRRGTGFDEQFF.

The chain uses TRBV5-6 and TRBJ2-1, with D uncertain. Trimming cost V 0 bases and J 14 bases, with 9 bases left between them. Germline V lookup: CDR1 SGHDT, CDR2 YYEEEE. This CDR3 spans 11 amino acids. CDR3 in DNA: TGTGCCAGCAGCTTGGCAGTAGAGAAGTTCTTC. Translated: CASSLAVEKFF. The variable domain in full, completed from reference TRBV5-6 and TRBJ2-1, reads DAGVTQSPTHLIKTRGQQVTLRCSPKSGHDTVSWYQQALGQGPQFIFQYYEEEERQRGNFPDRFSGHQFPNYSSELNVNALLLGDSALYLCASSLAVEKFFGPGTRLTVL.

The chain links TRBV20-1 to TRBJ2-5; the D call may be TRBD1 or TRBD2 (5 bases each). The CDR3 is 13 residues long. Trimming took 5 bases from V and 4 from J, leaving 14 bases between them. In germline, CDR1 is DFQATT, CDR2 SNEGSKA (reference sequence). CDR3 DNA sequence: TGCAGTGCTTGGGCCGGGGCGCGAGAGACCCAGTACTTC. This translates into CSAWAGARETQYF.

This clonotype has just a few counts. The V and J genes are TRBV4-2 and TRBJ2-3; perhaps TRBD2 as D (6 bases). Per the germline V gene, CDR1 is LGHNA and CDR2 is YNFKEQ. Trimming left V 0 bases short and J 1 base short, with 8 bases between. This CDR3 has 15 amino acids. The CDR3, as DNA: TGTGCCAGCAGCCAAGACGGAGGGGGCACAGATACGCAGTATTTT. Encoded protein: CASSQDGGGTDTQYF.

The chain uses TRBV4-2 and TRBJ2-3; D may be TRBD2 (5 bases). Trimming cost V 2 bases and J 4 bases, with 19 bases left between them. Germline V gene data show CDR1 as LGHNA and CDR2 as YNFKEQ. The CDR3 has 17 amino acids. The DNA for the CDR3 is TGTGCCAGCAGCCAACTCGGACTCGACCCATCCGCAGATACGCAGTATTTT. Translation gives CASSQLGLDPSADTQYF.

This clonotype appeared a few times. V is TRBV6-5 and J is TRBJ1-1; no clear D gene. Germline-derived CDR1 and CDR2 are MNHEY and SVGAGI. V was trimmed by 4 bases and J by 0 bases, leaving 12 bases between them. The CDR3 runs to 15 residues. The CDR3 region has the DNA TGTGCCAGCAGTTCACACGGGAGCATGAACACTGAAGCTTTCTTT. Encoded protein: CASSSHGSMNTEAFF.

The chain uses TRBV12-3 or TRBV12-4 and TRBJ2-7; 7 bases agree with TRBD2. The CDR3 loop spans 16 amino acids. Trimming at V came to 2 bases and at J to 3 bases, leaving 10 bases not matched to a gene. The CDR3 nucleotides are TGTGCCAGCAGTTTACACTCCTCTAGCGGAAACTACGAGCAGTACTTC. It translates to CASSLHSSSGNYEQYF.

This clonotype was seen a handful of times. The chain combines TRBV7-9 with TRBJ2-1; TRBD2 might be the D (6 bases). The V gene's germline CDR1 is SEHNR and CDR2 FQNEAQ (reference sequence). The CDR3 totals 14 residues. V lost 5 bases and J 3 bases, leaving 11 bases between the germline ends. DNA for the CDR3: TGTGCCAGCAGCGCGGGACTCCTCTACAATGAGCAGTTCTTC. It is translated as CASSAGLLYNEQFF. The full variable domain, rest sourced from reference TRBV7-9 and TRBJ2-1, is DTGVSQNPRHKITKRGQNVTFRCDPISEHNRLYWYRQTLGQGPEFLTYFQNEAQLEKSRLLSDRFSAERPKGSFSTLEIQRTEQGDSAMYLCASSAGLLYNEQFFGPGTRLTVL.

This clonotype was seen only a few times. The chain carries TRBV7-8 and TRBJ1-6, with a possible D match to TRBD1 (5 bases). Germline CDR1 is SGHVS and CDR2 is FQNEAQ. Trimming cost V 1 base and J 5 bases, with 18 bases left between them. There are 18 residues in the CDR3. This CDR3 reads CASSLGQQPSYDNSPLHF. The CDR3 DNA reads as TGTGCCAGCAGCTTAGGACAGCAGCCTAGCTATGATAATTCACCCCTCCACTTT.

There are a few counts of this clonotype. The rearrangement joins TRBV20-1 to TRBJ2-3; 8 nucleotides line up with TRBD2. The V gene end was trimmed by 5 bases and the J gene end by 6 bases; junction bases not matched to a gene: 13. The CDR3 spans 15 residues. Germline CDR1 DFQATT, CDR2 SNEGSKA (reference sequence). The CDR3 DNA is TGCAGTGCTCCCCGGGTAGTTAGCGGGGCGGATACGCAGTATTTT. This gives the protein CSAPRVVSGADTQYF.

This clonotype showed up just a few times. The rearrangement links TRBV4-3 to TRBJ1-5; D gene unclear. Germline V gives CDR1 LGHNA, CDR2 YSLEER. The germline V and J ends were trimmed by 2 bases and 2 bases, with 13 bases remaining between them. This CDR3 has 16 amino acids. The CDR3, as DNA: TGCGCCAGCAGCCAATGGACTGCCGGGGGCAATCAGCCCCAGCATTTT. This codes for CASSQWTAGGNQPQHF.

This clonotype was seen a single time. The rearrangement joins TRBV7-9 to TRBJ2-3, with 9 bases that match TRBD2. The junction had 7 bases not matched to a gene; V was cut back by 1 base and J by 5 bases. CDR1 and CDR2 (germline): SEHNR, FQNEAQ (reference sequence). The CDR3 is made up of 16 amino acids. CDR3: CASSLGASGNIDTQYF. DNA for the CDR3: TGTGCCAGCAGCTTAGGGGCTAGCGGGAACATAGATACGCAGTATTTT.

This clonotype was seen ten or more times. This rearrangement joins TRBV4-3 to TRBJ2-7, with D perhaps TRBD1 or TRBD2 (6 bases each). The CDR3 extends over 15 amino acids. Germline V gives CDR1 LGHNA, CDR2 YSLEER. V was cut by 2 bases and J by 2 bases, with 13 bases left in between. Written as DNA, the CDR3 is TGCGCCAGCAGCCAACGACAGGACTATGCCTACGAGCAGTACTTC. This sequence encodes CASSQRQDYAYEQYF.

The chain joins TRBV10-2 to TRBJ2-7; TRBD2 aligns across 7 bases. Germline-derived CDR1 and CDR2 are WSHSY and SAAADI. The CDR3 consists of 16 residues. With 6 bases clipped from V and 5 bases from J, the junction kept 16 bases outside the gene matches. CDR3 nucleotide sequence: TGCGCCAGCAGCTCCACCCCTTTCCGGGAGGCCCACGAGCAGTACTTC. Its translation is CASSSTPFREAHEQYF.

The rearrangement joins TRBV20-1 to TRBJ2-7, with TRBD2 matching 12 bases. The CDR3 is 13 amino acids. The J segment lost 6 bases and the V segment lost 5 bases, leaving 5 bases of the junction unmatched. CDR1 and CDR2 from the germline V gene are DFQATT and SNEGSKA (reference sequence). The CDR3 reads CSASASGGVEQYF. The CDR3 bases are TGCAGTGCTTCGGCTAGCGGGGGGGTCGAGCAGTACTTC.

This rearrangement joins TRBV9 to TRBJ2-1; D gene uncertain. CDR1 SGDLS and CDR2 YYNGEE come from the germline V gene. V was cut by 0 bases and J by 2 bases, with 6 bases left in between. This CDR3 spans 14 amino acids. For the CDR3, the DNA is TGTGCCAGCAGCGTAGAGGCCGCCTACAATGAGCAGTTCTTC. Amino acids: CASSVEAAYNEQFF.

This clonotype has just a few counts. The rearrangement joins TRBV29-1 to TRBJ1-2, with a weak D call TRBD1 (5 bases). V was clipped by 6 bases and J by 4 bases, with 9 bases between them. From germline, CDR1 is SQVTM and CDR2 ANQGSEA. This CDR3 is built from 11 residues. The DNA for the CDR3 is TGCAGCGTGAAAGACAGCTATGGCTACACCTTC. It codes for CSVKDSYGYTF.

The V and J genes are TRBV7-2 and TRBJ1-1, with 8 bases aligning to TRBD1. CDR1 SGHTA and CDR2 FQGNSA come from the germline V gene. J was trimmed by 5 bases and V by 3 bases; bases with no gene match: 5. The CDR3 extends over 14 amino acids. The CDR3 loop is CASSLTGVGTEAFF. CDR3 DNA sequence: TGTGCCAGCAGCTTGACAGGGGTTGGTACTGAAGCTTTCTTT.

This clonotype was seen a handful of times. The chain uses TRBV27 and TRBJ2-1, with D perhaps matching TRBD2 (7 bases). The CDR3 covers 14 residues. Germline V lookup: CDR1 MNHEY, CDR2 SMNVEV (reference sequence). With 3 bases removed from V and 10 bases from J, the gap between germline ends came to 16 bases. CDR3 sequence: CASSLVGGAWEQFF. CDR3 coding DNA: TGTGCCAGCAGTTTGGTAGGGGGGGCCTGGGAGCAGTTCTTC.

Only a few counts were recorded for this clonotype. This sequence joins TRBV11-2 and TRBJ1-2; 10 bases fit TRBD1. Germline-derived CDR1 and CDR2 are SGHAT and FQNNGV. Unmatched junction bases numbered 13, after V lost 7 bases and J lost 8 bases. This CDR3 has 15 residues. The DNA for the CDR3 is TGTGCCAGCACCGTACCGGGACAGGGGATAGGGGGCTACACCTTC. Protein product: CASTVPGQGIGGYTF.

This sequence joins TRBV5-1 and TRBJ2-3; D is undetermined. The CDR3 sequence is 14 residues long. Germline V gene data show CDR1 as SGHRS and CDR2 as YFSETQ. Trimming took off 4 bases at V and 0 bases at J, with 9 bases between the two ends. CDR3 sequence: CASSKSFSTDTQYF. CDR3 nucleotides: TGCGCCAGCAGCAAATCCTTTAGCACAGATACGCAGTATTTT.

The genes are TRBV4-3 and TRBJ1-1, with D perhaps TRBD1 (5 bases). With 4 bases removed from V and 4 bases from J, the gap between germline ends came to 10 bases. CDR1 and CDR2 (germline): LGHNA, YSLEER. The CDR3 length is 13 residues. CDR3 residues: CASSLGTATEAFF. The CDR3 nucleotides read TGCGCCAGCAGCCTCGGGACGGCCACTGAAGCTTTCTTT.

J is TRBJ2-7 and V is TRBV29-1, with D tentatively TRBD1 (5 bases). Germline V lookup: CDR1 SQVTM, CDR2 ANQGSEA. This CDR3 contains 13 residues. Trimming took off 4 bases at V and 5 bases at J, with 15 bases between the two ends. The CDR3 nucleotides are TGCAGCGTTGCCCTAGGGGTTGGGGACGAGCAGTACTTC. Amino acid sequence: CSVALGVGDEQYF.

CDR3 sequence reads: CASSSTPRGGSSYEQYF. The CDR3 DNA reads TGTGCCAGCAGCTCCACCCCCCGCGGCGGCAGCTCCTACGAGCAGTACTTC. V and J are TRBV9 and TRBJ2-7; D gene uncertain. The CDR3 has 17 amino acids. Per germline, CDR1 SGDLS and CDR2 YYNGEE. V lost 4 bases and J 0 bases, leaving 20 bases between the germline ends.

This chain links TRBV29-1 with TRBJ2-5, with 9 bases matching TRBD2. V trimming: 6 bases; J trimming: 5 bases; junction bases outside the gene matches: 10. The CDR3 is 14 amino acids. Germline V lookup: CDR1 SQVTM, CDR2 ANQGSEA. The CDR3 loop is CSVPWRGGRETQYF. The CDR3 DNA sequence: TGCAGCGTGCCCTGGCGGGGGGGCCGGGAGACCCAGTACTTC.

This clonotype was seen ten or more times. This chain links TRBV6-2 or TRBV6-3 with TRBJ1-1; D call uncertain. Between the trimmed V and J ends, which lost 7 bases and 6 bases, there was a span of 9 bases. This CDR3 spans 11 amino acids. Germline V gives CDR1 MNHEY, CDR2 SVGEGT. CDR3 nucleotides: TGTGCCAGCATGCGTGGGGCTGAAGCTTTCTTT. Its protein product is CASMRGAEAFF.

The J gene is TRBJ2-2, the V gene TRBV6-5; 8 bases map to TRBD2. This CDR3 contains 19 residues. CDR1 MNHEY and CDR2 SVGAGI come from the germline V gene. The V and J ends lost 0 bases and 5 bases, in that order; junction bases with no gene match: 14. CDR3 residues: CASSYSPYGAGGGTGELFF. CDR3 nucleotides: TGTGCCAGCAGTTACTCTCCCTACGGCGCGGGAGGTGGTACCGGGGAGCTGTTTTTT.